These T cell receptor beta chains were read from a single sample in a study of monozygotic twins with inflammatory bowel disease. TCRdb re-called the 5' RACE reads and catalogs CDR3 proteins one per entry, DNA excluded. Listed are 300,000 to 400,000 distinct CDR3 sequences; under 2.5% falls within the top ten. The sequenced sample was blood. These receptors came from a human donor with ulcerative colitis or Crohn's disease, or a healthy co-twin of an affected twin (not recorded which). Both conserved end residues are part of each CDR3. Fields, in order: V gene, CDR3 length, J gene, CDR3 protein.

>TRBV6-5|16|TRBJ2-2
CASSYTVFAGSGELFF
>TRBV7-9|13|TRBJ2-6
CATLLTGANVLTF
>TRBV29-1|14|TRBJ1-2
CSVVGGATNYGYTF
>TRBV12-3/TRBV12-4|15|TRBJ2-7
CASSLEGQTSYEQYF
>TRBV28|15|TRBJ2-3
CASSRNPGSTDTQYF
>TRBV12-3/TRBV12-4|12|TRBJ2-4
CASSPLGYIQYF
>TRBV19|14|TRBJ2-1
CASSKGLDINEQFF
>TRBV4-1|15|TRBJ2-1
CASSQDQRRNNEQFF
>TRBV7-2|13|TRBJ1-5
CASSLDVRQPQHF
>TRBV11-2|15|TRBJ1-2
CASSLDRVGNYGYTF
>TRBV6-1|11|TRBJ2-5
CASSPPWTQYF
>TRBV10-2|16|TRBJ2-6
CASSDLGPSGANVLTF
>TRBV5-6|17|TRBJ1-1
CASSLDRGHFVETEAFF
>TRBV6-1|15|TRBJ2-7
CASSEKLAGGTEQYF
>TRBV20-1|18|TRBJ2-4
CSARGTSGGPLAKNIQYF
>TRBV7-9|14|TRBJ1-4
CASSLGDGGEKLFF
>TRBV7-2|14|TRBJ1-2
CASSLVPGFYGYTF
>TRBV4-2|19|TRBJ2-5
CASSQLVDGGGAFIETQYF
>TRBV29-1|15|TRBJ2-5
CSVEPGTVLQETQYF